This T cell receptor (beta chain) was sequenced in a study of beta chain features in type 1 diabetes. Study-wide context: In all, some 100,000,000 sorted cells from all samples were analyzed.

Findings and limits, study-wide: Compared with healthy donors, patients appeared to share more similar naive, central memory and regulatory TCRB repertoires. TCRB CDR3s from Type 1 diabetes patients were moderately but significantly shorter in all four CD4+ subsets.

V lost 2 bases and J lost 5; bases outside the gene matches: 2. The germline CDR1 and CDR2 sequences are MDHEN and SYDVKM. The CDR3 has 15 residues. What was sequenced were expressed TCRB transcripts, since all of the isolated RNA had been reverse transcribed. The assay was immunoSEQ multiplex PCR, and TCRdb's table has in-frame clones only and misses some. The sample has fewer than 200,000 clones, 9% to 12% seen once. Each sorted fraction was over 95% pure. This clone appeared a few times. Its specificity is unknown. The V and J genes are TRBV28 and TRBJ1-5; 11 positions match TRBD1. The clonotype originates from a man younger than 45 with type 1 diabetes. Specimen: central memory CD4+ T cells from blood. The CDR3 coding sequence is TGTGCCAGCAGTTTAGGGGGACAGGGGGATCAGCCCCAGCATTTT. It specifies CASSLGGQGDQPQHF.